The 25 T cell receptor beta chains below were found in one sample sequenced in a study of blood T cell repertoires in COVID-19. Only in-frame clones appear in the TCRdb table, and some are missing; sequencing was by immunoSEQ multiplex PCR. Of over 150,000 clones in the sample, over 60% were seen once. Sequenced sample: peripheral blood. The receptor set was obtained from a man aged 60 to 69 with acute or convalescent COVID-19.

This sequence joins TRBV29-1 and TRBJ2-1; TRBD2 matches 8 bases. CDR1 is SQVTM, CDR2 ANQGSEA, per germline. There are 16 residues in the CDR3. The ends lost 0 bases at V and 5 bases at J; junction bases unmatched: 9. CDR3 loop: CSVEDGRLAINNEQFF. The CDR3 nucleotides read TGCAGCGTTGAAGATGGGCGACTAGCGATAAACAATGAGCAGTTCTTC.

The chain uses TRBV6-5 and TRBJ2-4, with D possibly matching TRBD1 (6 bases). The CDR3 runs 15 residues. The germline V gene encodes CDR1 MNHEY and CDR2 SVGAGI. Deletions cut 4 bases from V and 5 bases from J, with 15 bases between. The CDR3 here is CASSLRTVGQNIQYF. The DNA of the CDR3 is TGTGCCAGCAGTTTAAGGACAGTCGGACAAAACATTCAGTACTTC.

The table lists this clone with a few counts. The chain carries TRBV7-6 and TRBJ1-5; 8 positions agree with TRBD1. The CDR3 is made up of 16 amino acids. Germline trimming cut 5 bases from V and 2 bases from J; bases unmatched to any gene: 8. The germline V gene encodes CDR1 SGHVS and CDR2 FNYEAQ. The CDR3 region has the DNA TGTGCCAGCAGCCCTAGTGACAGGGGTCGCAATCAGCCCCAGCATTTT. Its translation is CASSPSDRGRNQPQHF.

This clone was found once. The chain joins TRBV6-5 to TRBJ1-4, with 8 positions matching TRBD1. Germline V gives CDR1 MNHEY, CDR2 SVGAGI. With V trimmed by 8 bases and J by 8 bases, 10 bases remained unmatched. The CDR3 is 14 amino acids. CDR3 sequence (DNA): TGTGCCAGCTCTCCCGGACAGGGAAGCGAAAAACTGTTTTTT. Its protein is CASSPGQGSEKLFF.

CDR3 DNA sequence: TGCAGCGTCCGCGGCGGGGGCCCTAATGAAAAACTGTTTTTT. Protein sequence: CSVRGGGPNEKLFF. V is TRBV29-1 and J is TRBJ1-4; D is possibly TRBD1 (6 bases). The CDR3 runs to 14 residues. V lost 6 bases and J lost 3, with 14 bases in between. Germline CDR1 SQVTM, CDR2 ANQGSEA.

The chain is built from TRBV18 and TRBJ2-2; possibly TRBD2 for D (6 bases). V was trimmed by 2 bases and J by 0 bases, leaving 10 bases between them. The CDR3 loop spans 16 amino acids. CDR1 is KGHSH and CDR2 is LQKENI in the germline V gene. This CDR3 is CASSPTGGANTGELFF. CDR3 DNA: TGTGCCAGCTCACCAACCGGGGGTGCGAACACCGGGGAGCTGTTTTTT.

This chain connects TRBV7-2 to TRBJ1-6; the match to TRBD1 covers 11 bases. This CDR3 is 15 amino acids long. Trimming removed 5 bases from V and 8 bases from J; junction bases left unmatched: 5. Germline CDR1 is SGHTA and CDR2 is FQGNSA. The CDR3 is CASSGWTGGDSPLHF. CDR3 in DNA: TGTGCCAGCAGCGGCTGGACAGGGGGCGATTCACCCCTCCACTTT.

The chain is built from TRBV4-3 and TRBJ2-7; 9 bases fit TRBD2. V was clipped by 3 bases and J by 7 bases; unmatched bases: 7. The CDR3 totals 14 residues. Germline loops: CDR1 LGHNA, CDR2 YSLEER. This CDR3 reads CASSQQRGAAEQYF. The DNA for the CDR3 is TGCGCCAGCAGCCAGCAGCGGGGGGCCGCTGAGCAGTACTTC.

The chain joins TRBV5-6 to TRBJ1-2; D remains ambiguous. The CDR3 has 13 residues. Between the trimmed V and J ends, which lost 4 bases and 4 bases, there was a span of 11 bases. Per the germline V gene, CDR1 is SGHDT and CDR2 is YYEEEE. CDR3: CASSLRGAYGYTF. The DNA for the CDR3 is TGTGCCAGCAGCCTCCGGGGAGCCTATGGCTACACCTTC.

The rearrangement links TRBV7-2 to TRBJ2-5, with TRBD1 matching over 8 bases. This CDR3 has 15 amino acids. Germline CDR1 reads SGHTA; CDR2 reads FQGNSA. J gave up 4 bases and V 5 bases, and 9 bases lay outside the gene matches. CDR3 residues: CASSTQDRAPETQYF. CDR3 DNA sequence: TGTGCCAGCAGCACCCAGGACAGGGCCCCAGAGACCCAGTACTTC.

This chain joins TRBV15 and TRBJ2-3; TRBD2 matches at 12 bases. V lost 3 bases, J lost 0 bases, and 4 bases stayed unmatched. This CDR3 is built from 17 residues. CDR1 LNHNV and CDR2 YYDKDF come from the germline V gene (reference sequence). CDR3 in DNA: TGTGCCACCAGCAGGGGACTAGCGGGCCTTAGCACAGATACGCAGTATTTT. Its translation is CATSRGLAGLSTDTQYF.

The gene calls are TRBV4-1 and TRBJ2-3, with D tentatively TRBD1 (6 bases). Germline values: CDR1 MGHRA, CDR2 YSYEKL. Between the trimmed V and J ends, which lost 3 bases and 2 bases, there was a span of 12 bases. This CDR3 is built from 15 residues. CDR3 region: CASSHYHRDTDTQYF. The CDR3 nucleotides are TGCGCCAGCAGCCACTACCACAGGGACACAGATACGCAGTATTTT.

J is TRBJ1-1 and V is TRBV5-1; D not resolved. V dropped 2 bases and J dropped 1 base, with 9 bases sitting between them. The CDR3 sequence is 14 residues long. The V gene's germline CDR1 is SGHRS and CDR2 YFSETQ. For the CDR3, the DNA is TGCGCCAGCAGCTTTGGCCAGGCGAACACTGAAGCTTTCTTT. Its protein product is CASSFGQANTEAFF. The full variable domain, rest sourced from reference TRBV5-1 and TRBJ1-1, is KAGVTQTPRYLIKTRGQQVTLSCSPISGHRSVSWYQQTPGQGLQFLFEYFSETQRNKGNFPGRFSGRQFSNSRSEMNVSTLELGDSALYLCASSFGQANTEAFFGQGTRLTVV.

The chain links TRBV23-1 to TRBJ1-4; D gene uncertain. TRBV23-1 is an ORF for which the function is uncertain. The CDR3 consists of 12 residues. V was trimmed by 6 bases and J by 5 bases, leaving 7 bases between them. The CDR3 nucleotides read TGCGCCAGCAGCCCTATCAATGAAAAACTGTTTTTT. It codes for CASSPINEKLFF.

The rearrangement uses TRBV6-7 and TRBJ2-3; D possibly corresponds to TRBD2 (5 bases). TRBV6-7 qualifies as an ORF whose function is uncertain. V shed 6 bases and J shed 2 bases, with 18 bases lying between them. This CDR3 contains 16 residues. The CDR3 bases are TGTGCCAGCAGACAACAAACGGGGTGTTCCACAGATACGCAGTATTTT. Its protein product is CASRQQTGCSTDTQYF.

The chain recombines TRBV5-1 with TRBJ2-1, with 10 bases fitting TRBD2. The ends lost 7 bases at V and 9 bases at J; junction bases unmatched: 10. The CDR3 length is 14 residues. Germline CDR1 reads SGHRS; CDR2 reads YFSETQ. The CDR3 here is CASATSGVGSEQFF. The CDR3 bases are TGCGCCAGCGCAACTAGCGGGGTTGGAAGTGAGCAGTTCTTC.

This chain uses TRBV5-8 with TRBJ1-3, with TRBD1 identical over 7 bases. CDR3 length equals 17 residues. Per germline, CDR1 SGHTS and CDR2 YDEGEE. V shed 0 bases and J 0 bases; nucleotides not matched to a gene: 6. The CDR3 loop is CASSLGQGLTSGNTIYF. CDR3 nucleotide sequence: TGTGCCAGCAGCTTGGGACAGGGCCTCACCTCTGGAAACACCATATATTTT. Full variable domain (remainder filled in from reference TRBV5-8 and TRBJ1-3): EAGVTQSPTHLIKTRGQQATLRCSPISGHTSVYWYQQALGLGLQFLLWYDEGEERNRGNFPPRFSGRQFPNYSSELNVNALELEDSALYLCASSLGQGLTSGNTIYFGEGSWLTVV.

The rearrangement links TRBV2 to TRBJ2-1, with 9 nucleotides matching TRBD1. The trim removed 6 bases at V and 11 bases at J, leaving 17 bases unmatched. Germline values: CDR1 SNHLY, CDR2 FYNNEI. The CDR3 covers 16 residues. CDR3 bases: TGTGCCAGCAGGACTACTGCCGGGACAGGGTCCGCTAAGCAGTTCTTC. Its translation: CASRTTAGTGSAKQFF.

This chain uses TRBV5-4 with TRBJ2-5; TRBD2 matches 13 bases. From germline, CDR1 is SGHNT and CDR2 YYREEE (reference sequence). V lost 4 bases, J lost 4 bases, and 7 bases stayed unmatched. The length of the CDR3 is 16 residues. The CDR3 DNA reads TGTGCCAGCAGCCCCGGGACTAGCGGGGCGGGAGAGACCCAGTACTTC. Its protein is CASSPGTSGAGETQYF.

This chain uses TRBV3-1 (or the pseudogene TRBV3-2) with TRBJ1-1; D possibly corresponds to TRBD1 (6 bases). V was shortened by 0 bases and J by 8 bases, with 16 bases between the two germline ends. CDR1 is LGHDT and CDR2 is YNNKEL in the germline V gene (reference sequence). This CDR3 is 15 amino acids long. This CDR3 reads CASSQERTAYPEAFF. CDR3 coding DNA: TGTGCCAGCAGCCAAGAAAGGACAGCCTATCCCGAAGCTTTCTTT.

This clone showed up just a few times. The rearrangement uses TRBV6-5 and TRBJ1-2; perhaps TRBD1 as D (5 bases). Trimming shortened V by 2 bases and J by 4 bases, and 11 bases separated the two germline ends. The germline V gene has CDR1 MNHEY and CDR2 SVGAGI. This CDR3 region has 14 residues. DNA of the CDR3: TGTGCCAGCAGTTACGCGGGGGGAACCTATGGCTACACCTTC. Translated, it gives CASSYAGGTYGYTF.

In this sample, this clone turned up a few times. This chain connects TRBV7-7 to TRBJ2-5; 7 bases map to TRBD1. V lost 5 bases, J lost 9 bases, and 15 bases stayed unmatched. Germline lookup yields CDR1 SSHAT and CDR2 FNYEAQ (reference sequence). The CDR3 is 15 amino acids. The DNA of the CDR3 is TGTGCCAGCAGCCGTACATATGGACAGGCCGTGGCCCAGTACTTC. It yields the protein CASSRTYGQAVAQYF.

The chain joins TRBV4-2 to TRBJ1-1; D gene unclear. The CDR3 runs 15 residues. CDR1 is LGHNA and CDR2 is YNFKEQ in the germline V gene. Trimming shortened V by 0 bases and J by 0 bases, and 8 bases separated the two germline ends. The CDR3 DNA is TGTGCCAGCAGCCAAGATCCAAACATGAACACTGAAGCTTTCTTT. Protein product: CASSQDPNMNTEAFF.

The chain has TRBV6-2 or TRBV6-3 and TRBJ2-5; a possible D gene is TRBD1 (6 bases). Germline CDR1 is MNHEY and CDR2 is SVGEGT. Between the trimmed V and J ends, which lost 6 bases and 2 bases, there was a span of 16 bases. The CDR3 totals 15 residues. The CDR3 sequence: CASSLLGQIQETQYF. CDR3 DNA: TGTGCCAGCAGCCTCCTCGGACAGATTCAAGAGACCCAGTACTTC.

The chain employs TRBV4-1 and TRBJ2-1; 7 bases match TRBD2. This CDR3 is built from 19 residues. Germline CDR1 and CDR2: MGHRA and YSYEKL. After removal of 3 bases from V and 4 bases from J, the junction contained 18 bases not matched to a gene. The CDR3 sequence is CASSHEGAGLPTPYNEQFF. DNA for the CDR3: TGCGCCAGCAGCCATGAAGGAGCGGGGCTACCAACTCCTTACAATGAGCAGTTCTTC.